This T cell receptor beta chain originates from a study of blood T cell repertoires in COVID-19. Study background: Collection of acute and convalescent COVID-19 samples took place in the United States, Italy and Spain. The analysed material was cDNA or gDNA that came from T cells, B-cell-depleted T cells, or PBMCs.

Note on this clone: A read error may produce the germline difference seen at one junction end.

How the authors handled the data: Nucleated cell number was recorded as an estimate derived from reference gene primer amplification. Only in-frame clones appear in the TCRdb table, and some are missing; sequencing was by immunoSEQ multiplex PCR. Clonal size and the V and J genes are those of that table, whereas D and trimming came from the DNA. The data contain tens of thousands of clones, 60% to 80% of them seen just once; the ten biggest clones take up about 9.9%. CDR1 SNHLY and CDR2 FYNNEI come from the germline V gene. The CDR3 loop spans 11 amino acids. The TCR originated in a human donor in a cohort sampled during active COVID-19. The rearrangement joins TRBV2 to TRBJ1-2, with a tentative D call TRBD1 (5 bases). The sequenced material came from peripheral blood. The CDR3 reads CASSEVWDCLF. The CDR3, as DNA: TGTGCCAGCAGTGAAGTCTGGGACTGCCTCTTC.